This T cell receptor beta chain originates from a study of cytomegalovirus exposure and HLA in healthy donors. Study as a whole: Clustering assigned approximately 78% of the approximately 370 genotyped donors to the Caucasian-associated ancestry cluster.

Study-level points and caveats: The authors later found HLA-associated TCR beta chains more clonally expanded than equally common others.

This CDR3 is built from 13 residues. The V and J ends lost 2 bases and 2 bases respectively, with 7 bases between them. Germline values: CDR1 MNHEY, CDR2 SVGAGI. The PCR was carried out with 60 Vbeta primers and 13 Jbeta primers. TCRdb keeps only in-frame clones here, not all; method: immunoSEQ multiplex PCR. The table includes roughly 100,000 clones, 55% to 75% detected once. Regarding this clone: Its target is not known. The sample carries other DNA sequences with the same CDR3.

The sample consisted of PBMCs. The gene calls are TRBV6-5 and TRBJ2-7; tentatively, D is TRBD1 (5 bases). The clonotype originates from a young woman in good health and CMV-seropositive. The CDR3: CASSYGAPYEQYF. For the CDR3, the DNA is TGTGCCAGCAGTTACGGGGCGCCCTACGAGCAGTACTTC.